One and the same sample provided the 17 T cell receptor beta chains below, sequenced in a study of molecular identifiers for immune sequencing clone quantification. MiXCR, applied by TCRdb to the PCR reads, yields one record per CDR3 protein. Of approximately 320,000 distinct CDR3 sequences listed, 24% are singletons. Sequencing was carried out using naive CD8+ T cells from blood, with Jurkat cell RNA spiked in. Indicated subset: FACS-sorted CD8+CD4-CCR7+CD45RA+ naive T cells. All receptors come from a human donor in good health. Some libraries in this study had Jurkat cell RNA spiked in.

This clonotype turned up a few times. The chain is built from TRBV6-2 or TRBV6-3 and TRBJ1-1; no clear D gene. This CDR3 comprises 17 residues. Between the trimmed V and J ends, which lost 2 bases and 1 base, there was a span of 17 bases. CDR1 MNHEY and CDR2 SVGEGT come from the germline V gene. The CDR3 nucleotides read TGTGCCAGCAGTTACCACCGGATTGGAGGTGGGAACACTGAAGCTTTCTTT. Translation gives CASSYHRIGGGNTEAFF.

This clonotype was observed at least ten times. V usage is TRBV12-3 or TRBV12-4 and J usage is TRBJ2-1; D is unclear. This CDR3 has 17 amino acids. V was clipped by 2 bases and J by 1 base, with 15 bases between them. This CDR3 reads CASSLSLRVESYNEQFF. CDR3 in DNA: TGTGCCAGCAGTTTAAGCTTGAGAGTAGAATCCTACAATGAGCAGTTCTTC.

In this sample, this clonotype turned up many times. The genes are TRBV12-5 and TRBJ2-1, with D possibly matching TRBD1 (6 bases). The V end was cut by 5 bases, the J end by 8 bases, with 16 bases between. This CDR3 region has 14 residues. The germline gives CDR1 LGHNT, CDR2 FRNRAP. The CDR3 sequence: CASGPPNRADEQFF. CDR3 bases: TGTGCTAGTGGTCCGCCAAACAGGGCCGATGAGCAGTTCTTC.

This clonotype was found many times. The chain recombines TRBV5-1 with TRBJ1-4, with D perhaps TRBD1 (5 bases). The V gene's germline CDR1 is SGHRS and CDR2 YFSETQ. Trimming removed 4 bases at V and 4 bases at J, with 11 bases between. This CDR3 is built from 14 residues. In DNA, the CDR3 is TGCGCCAGCAGCCTCGACAGCAATAATGAAAAACTGTTTTTT. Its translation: CASSLDSNNEKLFF.

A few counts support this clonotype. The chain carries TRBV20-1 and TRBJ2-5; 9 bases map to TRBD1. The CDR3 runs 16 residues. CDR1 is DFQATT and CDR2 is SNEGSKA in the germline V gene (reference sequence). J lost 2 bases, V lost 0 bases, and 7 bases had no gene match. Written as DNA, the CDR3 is TGCAGTGCTAGAGATGTCCGAGGGACAGGGCAAGAGACCCAGTACTTC. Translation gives CSARDVRGTGQETQYF.

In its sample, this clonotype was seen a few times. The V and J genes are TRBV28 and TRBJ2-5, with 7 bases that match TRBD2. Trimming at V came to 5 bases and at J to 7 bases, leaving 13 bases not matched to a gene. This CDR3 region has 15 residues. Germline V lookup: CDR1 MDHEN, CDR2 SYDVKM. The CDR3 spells CASSPRAGPYATQYF. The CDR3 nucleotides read TGTGCCAGCAGTCCCCGAGCGGGACCCTATGCGACCCAGTACTTC.

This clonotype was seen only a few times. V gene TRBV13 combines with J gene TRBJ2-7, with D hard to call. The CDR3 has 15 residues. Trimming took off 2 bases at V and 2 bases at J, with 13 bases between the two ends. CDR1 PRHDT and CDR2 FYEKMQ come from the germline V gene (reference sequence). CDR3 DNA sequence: TGTGCCAGCAGCTTACGCGGAATACCGACCTACGAGCAGTACTTC. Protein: CASSLRGIPTYEQYF.

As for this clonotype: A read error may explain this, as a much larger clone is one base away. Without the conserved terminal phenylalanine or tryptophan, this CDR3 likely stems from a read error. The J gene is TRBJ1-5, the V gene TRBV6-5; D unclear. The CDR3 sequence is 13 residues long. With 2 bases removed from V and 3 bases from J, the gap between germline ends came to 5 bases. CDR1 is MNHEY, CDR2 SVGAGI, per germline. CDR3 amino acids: CASSYGDNQPQHS. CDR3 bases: TGTGCCAGCAGTTACGGAGACAATCAGCCCCAGCATTCT.

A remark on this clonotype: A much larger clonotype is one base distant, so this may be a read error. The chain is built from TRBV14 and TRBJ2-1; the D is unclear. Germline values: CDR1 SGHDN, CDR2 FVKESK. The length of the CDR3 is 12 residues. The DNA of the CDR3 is TGTGTCAGCAGCCAAGATTCGCGGCCGGGGTTCTTC. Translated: CVSSQDSRPGFF.

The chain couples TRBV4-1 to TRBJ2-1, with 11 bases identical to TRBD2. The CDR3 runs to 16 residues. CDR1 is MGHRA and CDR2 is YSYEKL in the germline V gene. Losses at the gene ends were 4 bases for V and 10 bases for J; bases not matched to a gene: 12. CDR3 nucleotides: TGCGCCAGCAGCCTACCACTAGCGGGGGTGCTTCGGGAGCAGTTCTTC. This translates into CASSLPLAGVLREQFF.

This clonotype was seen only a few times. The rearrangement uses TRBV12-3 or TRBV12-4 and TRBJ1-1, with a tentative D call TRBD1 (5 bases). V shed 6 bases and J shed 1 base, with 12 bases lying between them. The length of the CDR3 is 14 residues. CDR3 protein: CASRLGTANTEAFF. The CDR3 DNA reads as TGTGCCAGCAGATTGGGGACTGCGAACACTGAAGCTTTCTTT.

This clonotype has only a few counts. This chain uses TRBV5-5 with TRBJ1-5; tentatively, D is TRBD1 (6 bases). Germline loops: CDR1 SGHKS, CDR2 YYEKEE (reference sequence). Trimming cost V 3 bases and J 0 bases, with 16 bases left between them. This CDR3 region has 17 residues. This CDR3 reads CASSSAGGQYSNQPQHF. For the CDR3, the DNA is TGTGCCAGCAGCTCCGCCGGGGGCCAGTATAGCAATCAGCCCCAGCATTTT.

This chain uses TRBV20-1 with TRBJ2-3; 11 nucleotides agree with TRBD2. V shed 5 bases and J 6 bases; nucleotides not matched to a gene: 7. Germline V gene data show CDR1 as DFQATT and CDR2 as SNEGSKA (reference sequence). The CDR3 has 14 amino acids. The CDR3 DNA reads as TGCAGTGCTTTTAGACTAGCGGGATCGGATACGCAGTATTTT. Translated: CSAFRLAGSDTQYF.

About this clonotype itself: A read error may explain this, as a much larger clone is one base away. CDR3 nucleotides: TGTGCCAGCATTTTATGGGGGACAGGAGACGTGGGCAATCAGCCCCAGCATTTT. It codes for CASILWGTGDVGNQPQHF. The chain links TRBV28 to TRBJ1-5; 8 positions match TRBD1. In germline, CDR1 is MDHEN, CDR2 SYDVKM. CDR3 size: 18 residues.

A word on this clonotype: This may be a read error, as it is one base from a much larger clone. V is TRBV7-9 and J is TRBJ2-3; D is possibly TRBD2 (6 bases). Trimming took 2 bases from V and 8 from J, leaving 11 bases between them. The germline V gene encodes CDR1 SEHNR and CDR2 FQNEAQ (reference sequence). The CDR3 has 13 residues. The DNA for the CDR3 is TGTGCCAGCAGCTTACCGCCGGAGGGTACGCAGTATTTT. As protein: CASSLPPEGTQYF.

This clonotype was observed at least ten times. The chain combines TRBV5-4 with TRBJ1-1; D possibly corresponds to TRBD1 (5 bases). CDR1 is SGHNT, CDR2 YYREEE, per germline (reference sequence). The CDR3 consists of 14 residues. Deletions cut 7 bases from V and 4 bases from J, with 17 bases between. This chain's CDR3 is CASPGFRAGTEAFF. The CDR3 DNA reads TGTGCCAGCCCAGGGTTTCGGGCTGGCACTGAAGCTTTCTTT.

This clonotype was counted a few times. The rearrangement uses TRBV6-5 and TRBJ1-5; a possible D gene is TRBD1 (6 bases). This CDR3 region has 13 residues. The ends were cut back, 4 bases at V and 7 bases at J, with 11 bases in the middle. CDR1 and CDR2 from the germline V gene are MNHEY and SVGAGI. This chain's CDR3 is CASSSQGHQPQHF. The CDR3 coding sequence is TGTGCCAGCAGTTCCCAGGGGCACCAGCCCCAGCATTTT.